This record covers a single TCR beta chain. The sample comes from a study of blood T cell repertoires in COVID-19. Study-wide background: Both acute and convalescent COVID-19 samples were obtained from the United States, Italy and Spain.

V lost 0 bases and J lost 2, with 13 bases in between. The CDR3 loop spans 16 amino acids. The germline CDR1 and CDR2 sequences are SGHRS and YFSETQ. The protocol was immunoSEQ multiplex PCR, while the TCRdb copy is restricted to in-frame clones and leaves out a portion. The sample yields roughly 300,000 clones, around 85% seen once. Sequenced material: peripheral blood. This receptor was obtained from a woman aged 25 to 39 with COVID-19, enrolled during active disease. The chain combines TRBV5-1 with TRBJ2-3, with a weak D call TRBD2 (5 bases). The CDR3 sequence is CASSLGTGRPTDTQYF. CDR3 nucleotide sequence: TGCGCCAGCAGCTTGGGAACGGGGAGACCCACAGATACGCAGTATTTT.